The text below deals with one TCR beta chain. CDR3 length: 14 amino acids. Trimming cost V 0 bases and J 6 bases, with 10 bases left between them. Germline CDR1 is SGHRS and CDR2 is YFSETQ. The data stem from a study of human T cells and chemical hapten exposure. The wider study: Donors were sensitized with 2% DPC on the upper inner arm. Patients received weekly diphenylcyclopropenone doses to the scalp throughout the roughly 23-week study. Patch tests put 0.01% DPC on the upper back, read at 6 days.

Original data processing: Sample TCR totals centred on a median of around 92,000, ranging about 20,000 to 700,000. TCRdb re-analysed the RACE reads in MiXCR, keeping a single row per CDR3 protein. Clone size and V and J calls follow TCRdb, not the original study. The sample carries 38,000 or so distinct CDR3 sequences, 7.5% to 8% recorded once. Described time point: pre-sensitization, week 0. Treatment of the sample: therapeutic diphenylcyclopropenone sensitization with weekly scalp DPC. The starting material was whole blood, obtained in connection with sensitization to the hapten diphenylcyclopropenone (DPC). This chain connects TRBV5-1 to TRBJ2-1; TRBD2 is a possible D gene (5 bases). The source of this sequence is a woman aged 45-60 years with alopecia areata. Some clones in this sample may be carry-over from other donors' samples. CDR3 region: CASSLGGVANEQFF. CDR3 sequence (DNA): TGCGCCAGCAGCTTGGGGGGAGTTGCCAATGAGCAGTTCTTC.